Listed below are T cell receptor beta chains from one sample, sequenced in a study of blood T cell repertoires in COVID-19. The protocol was immunoSEQ multiplex PCR, while the TCRdb copy is restricted to in-frame clones and leaves out a portion. The profile shows under 350,000 clones, 75% to 90% of them singletons. The sample comprised peripheral blood. These receptors came from a man aged 35-49 years with acute or convalescent COVID-19. Both conserved end residues are part of each CDR3. Fields, in order: D gene, clone size, V gene, J gene, CDR3 protein, CDR3 DNA. A D gene is named only where the DNA matches it firmly. Some rows have no size entry. The others give once, few or many, or a class for an expanded clone.

TRBD1,once,TRBV6-4,TRBJ2-1,CASSEWTGKDNEQFF,TGTGCCAGCAGTGAGTGGACAGGGAAAGACAATGAGCAGTTCTTC
TRBD1,few,TRBV11-2,TRBJ1-1,CATSTGMNTEAFF,TGTGCCACCTCGACAGGGATGAACACTGAAGCTTTCTTT
TRBD1,.,TRBV2,TRBJ1-4,CASREAGGAYANEKLFF,TGTGCCAGCAGAGAAGCAGGGGGCGCATATGCTAATGAAAAACTGTTTTTT
.,.,TRBV6-6,TRBJ1-1,CASNSRGSETEAFF,TGTGCCAGCAACTCAAGAGGGTCGGAAACTGAAGCTTTCTTT
.,.,TRBV5-4,TRBJ1-1,CASSPGWLSTEAFF,TGTGCCAGCAGCCCTGGTTGGCTCAGCACTGAAGCTTTCTTT
.,.,TRBV2,TRBJ1-1,CASSDARQGNTEAFF,TGTGCCAGCAGTGACGCGCGGCAGGGGAACACTGAAGCTTTCTTT
.,.,TRBV5-6,TRBJ2-7,CASSFYDEQYF,TGTGCCAGCAGCTTTTATGACGAGCAGTACTTC
TRBD2,.,TRBV13,TRBJ2-7,CASSLGPGGVEQYF,TGTGCCAGCAGCTTAGGCCCGGGGGGGGTCGAGCAGTACTTC
.,.,TRBV20-1,TRBJ1-1,CSARPYFEAFF,TGCAGTGCTAGGCCTTACTTTGAAGCTTTCTTT
TRBD2,.,TRBV5-1,TRBJ2-3,CASSLGLAGFLKADTQYF,TGCGCCAGCAGCTTGGGACTAGCGGGGTTCCTAAAGGCAGATACGCAGTATTTT
TRBD1,.,TRBV11-2,TRBJ2-5,CASSLKPYRGKGETQYF,TGTGCCAGCAGCCTTAAGCCCTACAGGGGAAAAGGAGAGACCCAGTACTTC
TRBD1,few,TRBV11-2,TRBJ2-7,CASSLGLTGGSYEQYF,TGTGCCAGCAGCTTAGGGTTGACAGGGGGCAGTTACGAGCAGTACTTC
.,.,TRBV12-3/TRBV12-4,TRBJ2-1,CASSRGANNEQFF,TGTGCCAGCAGCCGGGGGGCGAACAATGAGCAGTTCTTC
TRBD2,.,TRBV24-1,TRBJ2-3,CATSDPRLAGGPEDTQYF,TGTGCCACCAGTGATCCACGACTAGCGGGGGGGCCTGAAGATACGCAGTATTTT
TRBD2,.,TRBV24-1,TRBJ2-1,CATSDSGLAGNNEQFF,TGTGCCACCAGTGATTCCGGCTTAGCGGGGAACAATGAGCAGTTCTTC
.,.,TRBV12-3/TRBV12-4,TRBJ1-1,CASSLQGPTEAFF,TGTGCCAGCAGTCTACAGGGCCCCACTGAAGCTTTCTTT
TRBD1,.,TRBV12-3/TRBV12-4,TRBJ2-7,CASSFNRGYEQYF,TGTGCCAGCAGTTTTAACAGGGGCTACGAGCAGTACTTC
.,.,TRBV14,TRBJ2-7,CASRQTGNLSLAPGEQYF,TGTGCCAGCAGGCAGACAGGCAATTTGTCACTTGCCCCGGGGGAGCAGTACTTC
.,.,TRBV11-2,TRBJ2-5,CASSSYGRTGRGSETQYF,TGTGCCAGCAGCTCGTACGGGAGGACAGGGAGGGGTTCGGAGACCCAGTACTTC
TRBD1,.,TRBV5-1,TRBJ1-1,CASSLATGRQNTEAFF,TGCGCCAGCAGCTTGGCGACAGGGCGACAAAACACTGAAGCTTTCTTT
.,.,TRBV6-2/TRBV6-3,TRBJ2-7,CASSLGGQPYEQYF,TGTGCCAGCAGTTTGGGGGGACAGCCCTACGAGCAGTACTTC
.,.,TRBV9,TRBJ1-2,CASSAFGAGYGYTF,TGTGCCAGCAGCGCCTTTGGGGCGGGGTATGGCTACACCTTC
TRBD2,.,TRBV19,TRBJ2-1,CASLQRGGSYNEQFF,TGTGCCAGCTTACAGCGGGGCGGCTCCTACAATGAGCAGTTCTTC
.,.,TRBV3-1/TRBV3-2,TRBJ1-6,CASRPPDSSSPLHF,TGTGCCAGCAGACCCCCGGACAGTAGTTCACCCCTCCACTTT
TRBD1,.,TRBV29-1,TRBJ1-2,CSVGQGAGYTF,TGCAGCGTGGGACAGGGGGCCGGCTACACCTTC
TRBD1,.,TRBV30,TRBJ2-7,CAWSRTGLSYEQYF,TGTGCCTGGAGTCGGACAGGGCTAAGCTACGAGCAGTACTTC
.,.,TRBV5-6,TRBJ2-3,CASSSRQDSTDTQYF,TGTGCCAGCAGCTCTAGACAGGACAGCACAGATACGCAGTATTTT
TRBD1,.,TRBV18,TRBJ2-1,CASSPTTGDYNEQFF,TGTGCCAGCTCACCGACGACAGGGGACTACAATGAGCAGTTCTTC
.,.,TRBV29-1,TRBJ2-7,CSVGSGEQYF,TGCAGCGTTGGTAGCGGAGAGCAGTACTTC
TRBD2,.,TRBV7-2,TRBJ2-7,CASSPGGISYEQYF,TGTGCCAGCAGCCCGGGGGGGATCTCCTACGAGCAGTACTTC
.,.,TRBV11-1,TRBJ1-1,CASSPTTGNTEAFF,TGTGCCAGCAGCCCCACGACGGGGAACACTGAAGCTTTCTTT
TRBD1,few,TRBV3-1/TRBV3-2,TRBJ2-7,CASSQRTGWDEQYF,TGTGCCAGCAGCCAAAGGACAGGGTGGGACGAGCAGTACTTC
.,.,TRBV15,TRBJ1-2,CATSRDNFGLIYGYTF,TGTGCCACCAGCAGAGATAATTTTGGACTGATCTATGGCTACACCTTC
TRBD1,.,TRBV6-4,TRBJ1-2,CASSPSPIQGADYGYTF,TGTGCCAGCAGTCCCTCCCCGATACAGGGGGCGGACTATGGCTACACCTTC